The present T cell receptor (beta chain) was sequenced within a study of Tregs in tolerant kidney transplant recipients. TCRdb's table, derived via immunoSEQ multiplex PCR, lists solely in-frame clones and lacks some. This table holds roughly 16,000 clones, around 80% found once. CD4+CD25+CD127- Tregs, CD4+CD25- non-Tregs, CD4 and CD8 cells were sorted. This clone was seen a single time. CDR1 and CDR2 from the germline V gene are SGHDT and YYEEEE. V dropped 1 base and J dropped 7; count of bases not matched to a gene: 11. This CDR3 is built from 16 residues. This material consisted of Tregs from blood, taken before the transplant. V usage is TRBV5-6 and J usage is TRBJ1-2, with TRBD1 identical over 9 bases. This clonotype originated in a human donor who received a combined kidney and bone marrow transplant. CDR3 sequence (DNA): TGTGCCAGCAGCTTGCTGGGACAGGGTGATCTCTTTGGCTACACCTTC. Translated: CASSLLGQGDLFGYTF. The whole variable domain, remainder taken from reference TRBV5-6 and TRBJ1-2, is DAGVTQSPTHLIKTRGQQVTLRCSPKSGHDTVSWYQQALGQGPQFIFQYYEEEERQRGNFPDRFSGHQFPNYSSELNVNALLLGDSALYLCASSLLGQGDLFGYTFGSGTRLTVV.